The entry below gives a single T cell receptor beta chain sequence along with its context. For sorted subsets, approximately 0.2 ug DNA per replicate equaled 30,000 or so T cell genomes. Data came from immunoSEQ multiplex PCR; TCRdb stores just in-frame clones and leaves some out. Of roughly 2,300,000 clones listed, about 90% were seen once; the top ten hold 0.37%. J lost 3 bases, V lost 3 bases, and 6 bases had no gene match. This CDR3 has 15 amino acids. CDR1 is SGHKS and CDR2 is YYEKEE in the germline V gene (reference sequence). The sample originates from a study of shared clonotypes between healthy human individuals.

The chain combines TRBV5-5 with TRBJ2-1, with 7 bases aligning to TRBD1. The specimen was naive CD4+ T cells from PBMCs. Subset of the sample: CD45RA+ positively selected. The sequence was collected from a man aged 18 to 35 in good health. Some clones in this sample may be carry-over from other donors' samples. CDR3 DNA sequence: TGTGCCAGCAGCTATGGACAGGCTCACTACAATGAGCAGTTCTTC. Its translation is CASSYGQAHYNEQFF.